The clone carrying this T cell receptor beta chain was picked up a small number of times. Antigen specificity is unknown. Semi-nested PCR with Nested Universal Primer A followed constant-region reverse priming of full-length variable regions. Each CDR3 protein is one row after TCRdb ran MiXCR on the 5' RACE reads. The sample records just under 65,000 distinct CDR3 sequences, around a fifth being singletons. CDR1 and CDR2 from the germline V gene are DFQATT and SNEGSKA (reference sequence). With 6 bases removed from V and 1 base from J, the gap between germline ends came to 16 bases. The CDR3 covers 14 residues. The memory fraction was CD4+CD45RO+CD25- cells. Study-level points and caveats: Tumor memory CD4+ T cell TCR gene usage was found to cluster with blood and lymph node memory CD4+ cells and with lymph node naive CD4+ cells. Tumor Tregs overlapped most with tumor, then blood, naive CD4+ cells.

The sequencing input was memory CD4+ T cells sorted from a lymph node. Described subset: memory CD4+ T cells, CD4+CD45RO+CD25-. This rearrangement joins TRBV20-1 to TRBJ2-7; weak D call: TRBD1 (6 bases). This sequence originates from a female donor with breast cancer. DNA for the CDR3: TGCAGTGCCGATGCCGACAGGAGTTCCTACGAGCAGTACTTC. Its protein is CSADADRSSYEQYF.